The rows below give T cell receptor beta chains drawn from one sample of a study of shared clonotypes between healthy human individuals. Repertoires were generated with immunoSEQ multiplex PCR, while TCRdb's copy carries only in-frame clones and drops some. Of roughly 2.5 million clones in the sample, roughly nine tenths were seen once. The sample taken for sequencing was naive CD4+ T cells sorted from blood. The receptors originated from a man aged 18-30 years in good health. Both conserved end residues are part of each CDR3. D genes are given only for firm matches. Part of the rows lack a size; the others show once, few, many or a class for expanded clones.

cdr3_aa: CASSPGAPGTEAFF; cdr3_nt: TGTGCCAGCTCACCCGGGGCCCCCGGGACTGAAGCTTTCTTT; clone_size: NA; v_call: TRBV18; j_call: TRBJ1-1; d_call: NA
cdr3_aa: CSARRGITSGYTF; cdr3_nt: TGCAGCGCCCGGCGAGGGATAACTAGTGGCTACACCTTC; clone_size: NA; v_call: TRBV29-1; j_call: TRBJ1-2; d_call: NA
cdr3_aa: CAWTQGATDTQYF; cdr3_nt: TGTGCCTGGACACAGGGGGCAACAGATACGCAGTATTTT; clone_size: NA; v_call: TRBV30; j_call: TRBJ2-3; d_call: TRBD1
cdr3_aa: CASSGQGLNSPLHF; cdr3_nt: TGCGCCAGCAGTGGACAGGGCCTTAATTCACCCCTCCACTTT; clone_size: few; v_call: TRBV10-2; j_call: TRBJ1-6; d_call: TRBD1
cdr3_aa: CASSLVGSGRVTFF; cdr3_nt: TGTGCCAGCAGCTTAGTGGGTAGCGGCAGGGTGACTTTCTTT; clone_size: NA; v_call: TRBV7-9; j_call: TRBJ1-1; d_call: NA
cdr3_aa: CASSLRNRGSYEQYF; cdr3_nt: TGTGCCAGCAGCTTGAGAAACCGGGGAAGCTACGAGCAGTACTTC; clone_size: NA; v_call: TRBV5-4; j_call: TRBJ2-7; d_call: NA
cdr3_aa: CASSLPLAGGTAGTQYF; cdr3_nt: TGTGCCAGCAGTTTACCCCTAGCGGGGGGAACAGCAGGGACCCAGTACTTC; clone_size: NA; v_call: TRBV28; j_call: TRBJ2-5; d_call: TRBD2
cdr3_aa: CASSNRNFMSPLHF; cdr3_nt: TGTGCCAGCAGTAATCGGAATTTCATGTCACCCCTCCACTTT; clone_size: NA; v_call: TRBV6-5; j_call: TRBJ1-6; d_call: NA
cdr3_aa: CASAEDRGQVGELFF; cdr3_nt: TGTGCTAGTGCAGAGGACAGGGGGCAGGTCGGGGAGCTGTTTTTT; clone_size: NA; v_call: TRBV12-5; j_call: TRBJ2-2; d_call: TRBD1
cdr3_aa: CASGLEKGGFGANVLTF; cdr3_nt: TGTGCTAGTGGTTTGGAGAAAGGAGGGTTTGGGGCCAACGTCCTGACTTTC; clone_size: NA; v_call: TRBV12-5; j_call: TRBJ2-6; d_call: NA
cdr3_aa: CSVAQSTGPSNPDYNSPLHF; cdr3_nt: TGCAGCGTTGCCCAATCCACGGGACCGTCAAACCCGGACTATAATTCACCCCTCCACTTT; clone_size: NA; v_call: TRBV29-1; j_call: TRBJ1-6; d_call: NA
cdr3_aa: CASSLGTKNTGELFF; cdr3_nt: TGTGCCAGCAGTTTAGGGACAAAGAACACCGGGGAGCTGTTTTTT; clone_size: NA; v_call: TRBV6-6; j_call: TRBJ2-2; d_call: NA
cdr3_aa: CASSYSTGLGTGELFF; cdr3_nt: TGTGCCAGCAGTTACTCGACGGGGCTTGGCACCGGGGAGCTGTTTTTT; clone_size: NA; v_call: TRBV6-6; j_call: TRBJ2-2; d_call: NA
cdr3_aa: CASSVGTYNEQFF; cdr3_nt: TGTGCCAGCAGCGTAGGGACGTACAATGAGCAGTTCTTC; clone_size: NA; v_call: TRBV9; j_call: TRBJ2-1; d_call: NA
cdr3_aa: CASSLRTGREGGYTF; cdr3_nt: TGTGCCAGCAGCTTAAGGACAGGGAGGGAAGGGGGCTACACCTTC; clone_size: once; v_call: TRBV13; j_call: TRBJ1-2; d_call: TRBD1
cdr3_aa: CASSLAGGDGYTF; cdr3_nt: TGTGCCAGCAGCTTAGCAGGGGGCGATGGCTACACCTTC; clone_size: once; v_call: TRBV7-9; j_call: TRBJ1-2; d_call: TRBD1
cdr3_aa: CASSVGPGGTEAFF; cdr3_nt: TGTGCCAGCAGCGTAGGGCCCGGGGGGACTGAAGCTTTCTTT; clone_size: NA; v_call: TRBV9; j_call: TRBJ1-1; d_call: NA
cdr3_aa: CASGGEPLYGYTF; cdr3_nt: TGTGCCAGCGGGGGGGAACCCTTATATGGCTACACCTTC; clone_size: NA; v_call: TRBV2; j_call: TRBJ1-2; d_call: NA
cdr3_aa: CASSEVGINQPQHF; cdr3_nt: TGTGCCAGCAGTGAGGTGGGGATCAATCAGCCCCAGCATTTT; clone_size: NA; v_call: TRBV2; j_call: TRBJ1-5; d_call: NA
cdr3_aa: CASSSTGDPYEQYF; cdr3_nt: TGTGCCAGCAGTTCTACCGGGGACCCGTACGAGCAGTACTTC; clone_size: NA; v_call: TRBV6-5; j_call: TRBJ2-7; d_call: NA
cdr3_aa: CAISGGDRLYNEQFF; cdr3_nt: TGTGCCATCAGTGGGGGGGACAGATTATACAATGAGCAGTTCTTC; clone_size: once; v_call: TRBV10-3; j_call: TRBJ2-1; d_call: NA
cdr3_aa: CASRDRTTGELFF; cdr3_nt: TGTGCCAGCAGAGACAGGACTACCGGGGAGCTGTTTTTT; clone_size: NA; v_call: TRBV25-1; j_call: TRBJ2-2; d_call: NA
cdr3_aa: CAWGRQGNSEQFF; cdr3_nt: TGTGCCTGGGGGAGACAGGGTAACTCTGAGCAGTTCTTC; clone_size: NA; v_call: TRBV30; j_call: TRBJ2-1; d_call: TRBD1
cdr3_aa: CASSYMGILGADTQYF; cdr3_nt: TGTGCCAGCAGCTATATGGGAATCCTCGGTGCAGATACGCAGTATTTT; clone_size: NA; v_call: TRBV11-2; j_call: TRBJ2-3; d_call: NA
cdr3_aa: CAWSEFGTKSSYNEQFF; cdr3_nt: TGTGCCTGGAGTGAGTTCGGGACAAAGAGCTCCTACAATGAGCAGTTCTTC; clone_size: once; v_call: TRBV30; j_call: TRBJ2-1; d_call: NA
cdr3_aa: CASSQDRRNTEAFF; cdr3_nt: TGCGCCAGCAGCCAAGACAGGAGGAACACTGAAGCTTTCTTT; clone_size: NA; v_call: TRBV4-1; j_call: TRBJ1-1; d_call: NA
cdr3_aa: CASSPMEGEGSPLHF; cdr3_nt: TGCGCCAGCAGCCCCATGGAGGGGGAGGGTTCACCCCTCCACTTT; clone_size: NA; v_call: TRBV5-1; j_call: TRBJ1-6; d_call: NA
cdr3_aa: CASSLTETTLSDTQYF; cdr3_nt: TGTGCCAGCAGCCTTACAGAGACTACGCTAAGTGATACGCAGTATTTT; clone_size: NA; v_call: TRBV5-4; j_call: TRBJ2-3; d_call: NA
cdr3_aa: CASRDRAYGYTF; cdr3_nt: TGTGCCAGCAGAGACAGGGCCTATGGCTACACCTTC; clone_size: NA; v_call: TRBV5-6; j_call: TRBJ1-2; d_call: TRBD1
cdr3_aa: CAISEGVSGNEQFF; cdr3_nt: TGTGCCATCAGTGAAGGGGTTAGCGGGAATGAGCAGTTCTTC; clone_size: NA; v_call: TRBV10-3; j_call: TRBJ2-1; d_call: TRBD2
cdr3_aa: CASYFDGRNTGELFF; cdr3_nt: TGCGCCAGCTATTTTGACGGGCGAAACACCGGGGAGCTGTTTTTT; clone_size: few; v_call: TRBV5-1; j_call: TRBJ2-2; d_call: NA
cdr3_aa: CASSLVGLGTFGYTF; cdr3_nt: TGTGCCAGCAGCTTGGTGGGCCTCGGGACCTTTGGCTACACCTTC; clone_size: NA; v_call: TRBV5-4; j_call: TRBJ1-2; d_call: NA